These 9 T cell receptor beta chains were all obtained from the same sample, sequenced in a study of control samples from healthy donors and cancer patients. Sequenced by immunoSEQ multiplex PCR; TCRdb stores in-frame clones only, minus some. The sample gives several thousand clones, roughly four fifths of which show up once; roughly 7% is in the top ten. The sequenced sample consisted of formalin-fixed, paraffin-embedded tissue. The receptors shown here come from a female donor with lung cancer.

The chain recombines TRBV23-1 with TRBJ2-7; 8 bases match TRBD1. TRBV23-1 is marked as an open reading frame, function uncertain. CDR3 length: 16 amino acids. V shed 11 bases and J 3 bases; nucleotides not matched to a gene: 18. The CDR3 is CARKINGPGGLYEQYF. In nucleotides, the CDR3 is TGCGCCCGAAAAATTAATGGGCCAGGGGGCCTCTACGAGCAGTACTTC.

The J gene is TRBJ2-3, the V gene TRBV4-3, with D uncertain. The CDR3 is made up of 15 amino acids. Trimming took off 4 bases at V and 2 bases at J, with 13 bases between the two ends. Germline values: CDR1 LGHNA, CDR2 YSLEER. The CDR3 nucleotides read TGCGCCAGCAGCCGCTTTTCGGAGTACACAGATACGCAGTATTTT. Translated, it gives CASSRFSEYTDTQYF.

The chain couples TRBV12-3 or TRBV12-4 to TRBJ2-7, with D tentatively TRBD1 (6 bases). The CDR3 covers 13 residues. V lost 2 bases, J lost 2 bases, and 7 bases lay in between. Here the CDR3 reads CASSLTGPYEQYF. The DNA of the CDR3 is TGTGCCAGCAGTTTAACAGGGCCCTACGAGCAGTACTTC.

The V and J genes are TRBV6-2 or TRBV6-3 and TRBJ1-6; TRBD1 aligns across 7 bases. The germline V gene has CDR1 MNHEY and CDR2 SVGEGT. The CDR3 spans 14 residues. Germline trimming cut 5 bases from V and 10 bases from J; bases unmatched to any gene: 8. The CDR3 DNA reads TGTGCCAGCAGTGGGGCAGGGGGAGTATCACCCCTCCACTTT. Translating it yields CASSGAGGVSPLHF.

The CDR3: CASSLEGEKGFIYGYEQYF. For the CDR3, the DNA is TGTGCCAGCAGCTTAGAGGGAGAAAAGGGTTTTATTTATGGCTACGAGCAGTACTTC. V gene TRBV7-8 combines with J gene TRBJ2-7; a weak D match, TRBD2 (5 bases). CDR3 length: 19 amino acids. Trimming shortened V by 1 base and J by 3 bases, and 25 bases separated the two germline ends. Germline loops: CDR1 SGHVS, CDR2 FQNEAQ.

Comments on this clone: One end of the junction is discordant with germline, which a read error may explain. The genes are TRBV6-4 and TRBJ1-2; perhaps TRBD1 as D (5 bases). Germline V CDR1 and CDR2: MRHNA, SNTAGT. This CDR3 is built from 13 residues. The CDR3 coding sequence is TGTGCCAGCAGTGACTCACCTCGGGGCGGCTACACCTTT. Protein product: CASSDSPRGGYTF.

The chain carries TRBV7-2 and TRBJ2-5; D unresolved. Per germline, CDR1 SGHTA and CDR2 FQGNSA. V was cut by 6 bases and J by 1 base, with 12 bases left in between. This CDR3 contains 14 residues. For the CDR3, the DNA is TGTGCCAGCAGTTCCCGGCGGTCCCAAGAGACCCAGTACTTC. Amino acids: CASSSRRSQETQYF. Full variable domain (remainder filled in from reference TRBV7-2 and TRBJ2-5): GAGVSQSPSNKVTEKGKDVELRCDPISGHTALYWYRQSLGQGLEFLIYFQGNSAPDKSGLPSDRFSAERTGGSVSTLTIQRTQQEDSAVYLCASSSRRSQETQYFGPGTRLLVL.

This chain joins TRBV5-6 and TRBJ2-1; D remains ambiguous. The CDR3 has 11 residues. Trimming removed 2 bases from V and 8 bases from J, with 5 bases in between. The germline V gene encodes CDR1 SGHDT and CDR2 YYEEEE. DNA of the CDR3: TGTGCCAGCAGCTTTAAGCATGAGCAGTTCTTC. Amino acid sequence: CASSFKHEQFF.

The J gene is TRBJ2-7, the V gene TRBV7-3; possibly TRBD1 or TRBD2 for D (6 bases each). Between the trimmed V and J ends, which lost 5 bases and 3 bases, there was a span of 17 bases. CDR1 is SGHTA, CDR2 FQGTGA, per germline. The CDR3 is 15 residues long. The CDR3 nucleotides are TGTGCCAGCAGCCCTTACGGAGGGGGTTTCTACGAGCAGTACTTC. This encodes CASSPYGGGFYEQYF.